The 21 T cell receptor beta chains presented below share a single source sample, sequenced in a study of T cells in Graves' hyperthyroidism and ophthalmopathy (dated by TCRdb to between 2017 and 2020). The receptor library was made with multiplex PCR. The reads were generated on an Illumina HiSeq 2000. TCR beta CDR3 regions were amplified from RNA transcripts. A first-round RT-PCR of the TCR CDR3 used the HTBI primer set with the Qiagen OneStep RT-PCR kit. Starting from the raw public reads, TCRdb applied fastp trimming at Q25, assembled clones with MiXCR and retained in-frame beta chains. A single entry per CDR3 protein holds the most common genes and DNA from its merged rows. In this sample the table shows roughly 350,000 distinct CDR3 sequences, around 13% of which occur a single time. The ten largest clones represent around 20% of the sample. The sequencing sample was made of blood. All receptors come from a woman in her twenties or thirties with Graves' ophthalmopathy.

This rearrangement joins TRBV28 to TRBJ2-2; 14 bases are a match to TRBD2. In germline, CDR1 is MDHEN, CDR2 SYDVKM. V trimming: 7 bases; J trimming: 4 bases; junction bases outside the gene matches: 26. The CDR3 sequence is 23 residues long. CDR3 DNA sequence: TGTGCCAGCAATTCCCCCCTGACTAGCGGGGGGGCCGGTCTGCGCCCGGGCACCGGGGAGCTGTTTTTT. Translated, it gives CASNSPLTSGGAGLRPGTGELFF. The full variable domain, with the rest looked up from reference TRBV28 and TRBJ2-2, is DVKVTQSSRYLVKRTGEKVFLECVQDMDHENMFWYRQDPGLGLRLIYFSYDVKMKEKGDIPEGYSVSREKKERFSLILESASTNQTSMYLCASNSPLTSGGAGLRPGTGELFFGEGSRLTVL.

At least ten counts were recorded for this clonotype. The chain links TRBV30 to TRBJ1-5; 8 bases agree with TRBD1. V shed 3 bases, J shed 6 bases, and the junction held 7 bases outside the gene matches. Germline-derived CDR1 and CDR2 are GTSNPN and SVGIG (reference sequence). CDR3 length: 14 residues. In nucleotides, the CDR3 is TGTGCCTGGAGGGGACAGGCAAGTGGTCAGCCCCAGCATTTT. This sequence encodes CAWRGQASGQPQHF.

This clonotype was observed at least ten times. The CDR3 DNA follows: TGTGCCAGCAGCCAAGAAACAGGGTTCACTGAAGCTTTCTTT. The encoded protein is CASSQETGFTEAFF. This chain links TRBV3-1 with TRBJ1-1, with a possible D match to TRBD1 (6 bases). Trimming removed 0 bases at V and 4 bases at J, with 9 bases between. CDR1 is LGHDT and CDR2 is YNNKEL in the germline V gene (reference sequence). CDR3 length: 14 amino acids.

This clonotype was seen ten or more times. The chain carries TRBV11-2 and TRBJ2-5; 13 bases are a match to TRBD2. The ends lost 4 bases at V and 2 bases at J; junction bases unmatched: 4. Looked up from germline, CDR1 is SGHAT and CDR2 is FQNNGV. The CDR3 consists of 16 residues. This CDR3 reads CASSWGLAGPQETQYF. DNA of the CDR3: TGTGCCAGCAGCTGGGGACTAGCGGGGCCACAAGAGACCCAGTACTTC.

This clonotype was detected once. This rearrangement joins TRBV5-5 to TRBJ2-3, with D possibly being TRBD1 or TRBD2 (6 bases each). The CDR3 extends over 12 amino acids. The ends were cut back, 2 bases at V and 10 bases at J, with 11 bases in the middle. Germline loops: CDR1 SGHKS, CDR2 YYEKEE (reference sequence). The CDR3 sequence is CASSLQGGAQYF. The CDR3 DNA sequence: TGTGCCAGCAGCTTACAGGGCGGGGCGCAGTATTTT.

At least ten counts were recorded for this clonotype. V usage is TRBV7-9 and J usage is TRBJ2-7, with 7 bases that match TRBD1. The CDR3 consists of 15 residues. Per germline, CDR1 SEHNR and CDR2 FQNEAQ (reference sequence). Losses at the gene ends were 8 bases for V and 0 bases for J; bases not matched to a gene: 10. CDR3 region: CASRNRDSLSYEQYF. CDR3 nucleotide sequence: TGTGCCAGCCGGAACAGGGACAGTCTCTCCTACGAGCAGTACTTC.

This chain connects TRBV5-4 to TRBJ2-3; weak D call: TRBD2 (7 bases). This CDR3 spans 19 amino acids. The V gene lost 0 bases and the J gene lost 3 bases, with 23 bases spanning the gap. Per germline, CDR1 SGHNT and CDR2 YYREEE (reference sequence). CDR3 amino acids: CASSLGLPPLARGTDTQYF. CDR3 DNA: TGTGCCAGCAGCTTGGGACTGCCCCCACTAGCGAGGGGGACAGATACGCAGTATTTT.

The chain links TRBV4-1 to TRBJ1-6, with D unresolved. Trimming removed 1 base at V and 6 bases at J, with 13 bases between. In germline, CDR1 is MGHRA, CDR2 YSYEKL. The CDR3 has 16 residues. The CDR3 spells CASSQVSQNTNSPLHF. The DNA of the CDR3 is TGCGCCAGCAGCCAAGTATCCCAGAATACTAATTCACCCCTCCACTTT.

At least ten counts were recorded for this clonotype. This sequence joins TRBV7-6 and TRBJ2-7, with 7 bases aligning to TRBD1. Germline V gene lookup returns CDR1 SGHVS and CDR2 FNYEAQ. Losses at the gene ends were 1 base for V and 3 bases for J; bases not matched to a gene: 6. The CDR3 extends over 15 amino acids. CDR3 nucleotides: TGTGCCAGCAGCTTAGGGTCGACAGGGAACTACGAGCAGTACTTC. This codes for CASSLGSTGNYEQYF.

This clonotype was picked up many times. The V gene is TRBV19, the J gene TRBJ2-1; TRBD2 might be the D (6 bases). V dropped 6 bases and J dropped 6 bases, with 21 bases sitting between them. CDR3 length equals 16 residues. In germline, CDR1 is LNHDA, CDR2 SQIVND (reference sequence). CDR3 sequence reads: CASSFRLGRLGNEQFF. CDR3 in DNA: TGTGCCAGTAGCTTTCGACTAGGCCGGTTGGGCAATGAGCAGTTCTTC. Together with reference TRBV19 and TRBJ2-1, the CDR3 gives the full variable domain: DGGITQSPKYLFRKEGQNVTLSCEQNLNHDAMYWYRQDPGQGLRLIYYSQIVNDFQKGDIAEGYSVSREKKESFPLTVTSAQKNPTAFYLCASSFRLGRLGNEQFFGPGTRLTVL.

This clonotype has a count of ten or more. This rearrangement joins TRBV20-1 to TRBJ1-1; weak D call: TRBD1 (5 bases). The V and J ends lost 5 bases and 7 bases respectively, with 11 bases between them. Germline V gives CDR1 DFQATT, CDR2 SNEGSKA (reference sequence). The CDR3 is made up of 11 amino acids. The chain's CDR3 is CSADTTGEAFF. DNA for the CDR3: TGCAGTGCTGATACTACAGGTGAAGCTTTCTTT.

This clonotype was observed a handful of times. The chain's CDR3 is CSARDSLDMSGGEQFF. DNA of the CDR3: TGCAGTGCTAGAGATAGCCTGGATATGAGCGGGGGGGAGCAGTTCTTC. This chain connects TRBV20-1 to TRBJ2-1, with TRBD2 matching over 9 bases. The CDR3 spans 16 residues. Germline CDR1 DFQATT, CDR2 SNEGSKA (reference sequence). The junction had 13 bases not matched to a gene; V was cut back by 0 bases and J by 10 bases.

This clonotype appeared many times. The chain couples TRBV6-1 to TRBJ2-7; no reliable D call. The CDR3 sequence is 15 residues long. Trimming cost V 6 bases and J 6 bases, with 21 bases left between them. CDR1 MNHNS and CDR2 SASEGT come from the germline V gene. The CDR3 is CASRELENFRGEQYF. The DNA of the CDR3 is TGTGCCAGCAGGGAACTGGAAAACTTTCGTGGCGAGCAGTACTTC.

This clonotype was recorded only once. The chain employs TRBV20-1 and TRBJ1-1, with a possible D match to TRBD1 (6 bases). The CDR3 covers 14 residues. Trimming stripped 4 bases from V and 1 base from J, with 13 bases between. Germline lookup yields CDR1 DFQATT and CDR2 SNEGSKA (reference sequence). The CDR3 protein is CSATGGPENTEAFF. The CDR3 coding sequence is TGCAGTGCTACGGGGGGGCCGGAGAACACTGAAGCTTTCTTT.

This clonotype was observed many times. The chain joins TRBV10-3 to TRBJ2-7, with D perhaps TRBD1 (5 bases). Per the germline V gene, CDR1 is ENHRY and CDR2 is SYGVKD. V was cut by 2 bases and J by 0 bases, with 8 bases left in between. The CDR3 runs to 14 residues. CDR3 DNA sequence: TGTGCCATCAGTGAGAGGGGTAGCTCCTACGAGCAGTACTTC. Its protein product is CAISERGSSYEQYF.

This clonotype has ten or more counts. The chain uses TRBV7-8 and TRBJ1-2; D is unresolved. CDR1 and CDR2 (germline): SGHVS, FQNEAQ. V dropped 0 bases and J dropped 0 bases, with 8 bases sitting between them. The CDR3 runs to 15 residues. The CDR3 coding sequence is TGTGCCAGCAGCTTAGCGAGGGATCCTAACTATGGCTACACCTTC. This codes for CASSLARDPNYGYTF. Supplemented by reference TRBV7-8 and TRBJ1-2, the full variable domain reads GAGVSQSPRYKVAKRGQDVALRCDPISGHVSLFWYQQALGQGPEFLTYFQNEAQLDKSGLPSDRFFAERPEGSVSTLKIQRTQQEDSAVYLCASSLARDPNYGYTFGSGTRLTVV.

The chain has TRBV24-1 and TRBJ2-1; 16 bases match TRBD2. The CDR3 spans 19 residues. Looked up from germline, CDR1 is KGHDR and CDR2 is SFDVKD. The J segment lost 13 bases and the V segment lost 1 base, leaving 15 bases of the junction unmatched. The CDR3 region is CATSDLRQRPGLAGGPQFF. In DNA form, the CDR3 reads TGTGCCACCAGTGATTTACGTCAACGACCGGGACTAGCGGGGGGGCCTCAGTTCTTC.

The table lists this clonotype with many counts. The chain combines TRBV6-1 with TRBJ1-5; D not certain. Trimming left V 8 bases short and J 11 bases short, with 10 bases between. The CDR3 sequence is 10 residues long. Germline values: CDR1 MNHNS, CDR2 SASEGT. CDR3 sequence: CASLGWTQHF. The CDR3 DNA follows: TGTGCCAGCCTAGGCTGGACCCAGCATTTT.

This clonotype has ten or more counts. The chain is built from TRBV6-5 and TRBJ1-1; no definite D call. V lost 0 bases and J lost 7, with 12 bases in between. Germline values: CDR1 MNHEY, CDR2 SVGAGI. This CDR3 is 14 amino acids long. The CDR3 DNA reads TGTGCCAGCAGTTACTCGTTAACGTCGCGTGAAGCTTTCTTT. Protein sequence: CASSYSLTSREAFF.

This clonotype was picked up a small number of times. The CDR3 sequence is CASSQDVRVTEAFF. The CDR3 coding sequence is TGCGCCAGCAGCCAAGATGTAAGGGTCACTGAAGCTTTCTTT. This rearrangement joins TRBV4-1 to TRBJ1-1; D unclear. Germline lookup yields CDR1 MGHRA and CDR2 YSYEKL. The length of the CDR3 is 14 residues. Trimming removed 0 bases at V and 4 bases at J, with 9 bases between.

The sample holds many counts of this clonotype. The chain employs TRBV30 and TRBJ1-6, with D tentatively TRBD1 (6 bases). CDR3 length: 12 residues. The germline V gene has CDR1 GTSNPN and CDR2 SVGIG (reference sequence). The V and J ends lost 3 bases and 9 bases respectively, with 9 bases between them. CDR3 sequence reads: CAWRGGSSPLHF. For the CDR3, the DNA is TGTGCCTGGAGAGGGGGGAGTTCACCCCTCCACTTT.